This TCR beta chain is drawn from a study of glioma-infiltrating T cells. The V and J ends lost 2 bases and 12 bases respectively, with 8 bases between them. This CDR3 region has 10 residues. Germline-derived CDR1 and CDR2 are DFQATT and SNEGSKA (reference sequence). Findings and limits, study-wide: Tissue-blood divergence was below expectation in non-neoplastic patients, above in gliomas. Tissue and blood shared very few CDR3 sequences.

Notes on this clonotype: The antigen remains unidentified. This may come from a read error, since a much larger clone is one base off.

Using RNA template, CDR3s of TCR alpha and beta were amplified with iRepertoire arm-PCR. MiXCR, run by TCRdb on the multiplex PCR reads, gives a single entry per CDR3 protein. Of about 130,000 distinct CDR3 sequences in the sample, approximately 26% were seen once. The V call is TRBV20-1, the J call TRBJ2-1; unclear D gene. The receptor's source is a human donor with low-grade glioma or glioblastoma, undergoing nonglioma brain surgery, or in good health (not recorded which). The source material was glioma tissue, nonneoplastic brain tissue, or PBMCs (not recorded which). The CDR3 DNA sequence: TGCAGTGCTAGAAGAAGAGGGCAGTTCTTC. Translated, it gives CSARRRGQFF.